This entry features one TCR beta chain sequence. Antigen specificity is unknown. This CDR3 has 13 residues. With 4 bases removed from V and 4 bases from J, the gap between germline ends came to 8 bases. Per germline, CDR1 MNHEY and CDR2 SVGEGT. Sequencing used immunoSEQ v3. Sequencing depth was about 2 million read pairs for survey level, roughly 4.5-6.5 million for deep. Some clones are missing from TCRdb's copy, which holds only in-frame ones; the method was immunoSEQ multiplex PCR. The table lists approximately 22,000 clones, 70% to 85% of them singletons. As for time point: pre-treatment sample, taken before nivolumab and TIL therapy. Enrollment ran from 2017 to early 2020. The sample originates from a study of TIL therapy for anti-PD-1-resistant metastatic lung cancer. Overall study context: Median tumor PD-L1 proportion score was approximately 6.3%.

Study-wide findings and caveats: This highly selected cohort may not generalize to typical lung cancer patients.

The sequence was collected from a person between 25 and 79 years old with non-small cell lung cancer. The rearrangement links TRBV6-2 or TRBV6-3 to TRBJ1-5, with a possible D match to TRBD1 (6 bases). Specimen: blood, collected at baseline. In DNA form, the CDR3 reads TGTGCCAGCAGTTCTACAGGGAATCAGCCCCAGCATTTT. It specifies CASSSTGNQPQHF.